Listed below are T cell receptor beta chains from one sample, sequenced in a study of blood T cell repertoires in COVID-19. Profiling relied on immunoSEQ multiplex PCR, and the TCRdb table lists in-frame clones only, not all of them. The data contain some 110,000 clones, around 85% of them seen just once; the ten biggest clones take up under 3%. Material for sequencing was peripheral blood. Receptor source: a man in his fifties or sixties with acute or convalescent COVID-19. CDR3s include the opening cysteine and the closing phenylalanine or tryptophan.

V gene	J gene	CDR3 protein
TRBV27	TRBJ2-5	CASRLIYQETQYF
TRBV9	TRBJ2-5	CASSVEGQGMEETQYF
TRBV9	TRBJ2-1	CASSVGLAGVNEQFF
TRBV6-6	TRBJ2-7	CAGGTGLAGSYEQYF
TRBV10-3	TRBJ1-5	CAIRFQEGQPQHF
TRBV19	TRBJ1-5	CASRIDRDNQPQHF
TRBV19	TRBJ1-2	CASSIQRSNYGYTF
TRBV6-4	TRBJ2-7	CASKDLLAGEYEQYF
TRBV27	TRBJ1-3	CASRGQGGNTIYF
TRBV5-1	TRBJ1-3	CASSLGGNSGNTIYF